The 30 T cell receptor beta chains reported below all come from one sample, sequenced in a study of T cell responses to AZD1222 COVID-19 vaccine. Measured with immunoSEQ multiplex PCR; TCRdb has only the in-frame clones, and not every one. Of 65,000 to 85,000 clones in the sample, 90% to 95% are singletons; the top ten hold 5.2%. The sample in question was peripheral blood, obtained on day 0 of AZD1222 vaccination. These TCRs come from an adult in good health.

The chain combines TRBV30 with TRBJ1-5; D uncertain. Trimming left V 4 bases short and J 8 bases short, with 18 bases between. Germline V gene lookup returns CDR1 GTSNPN and CDR2 SVGIG (reference sequence). This CDR3 has 14 residues. CDR3 region: CAWNQEGALEPQHF. The CDR3 DNA reads TGTGCCTGGAACCAGGAGGGAGCATTAGAGCCCCAGCATTTT.

V and J are TRBV21-1 and TRBJ2-5. TRBV21-1 is a known pseudogene. This CDR3 region has 17 residues. The CDR3 protein is CASSKGVVCGVWETQYF. The DNA for the CDR3 is TGTGCCAGCAGCAAAGGTGTTGTGTGTGGCGTTTGGGAGACCCAGTACTTC.

This clone was observed a single time. The CDR3 DNA sequence: TGCGCCAGCAGCTTGTTGCGGGGAACAAGGGAGACCCAGTACTTC. It encodes CASSLLRGTRETQYF. The chain couples TRBV5-1 to TRBJ2-5; D might be TRBD2 (6 bases). The CDR3 is 15 amino acids. Trimming took off 1 base at V and 5 bases at J, with 15 bases between the two ends. Germline loops: CDR1 SGHRS, CDR2 YFSETQ.

V is TRBV28 and J is TRBJ1-1; no clear D. The CDR3 runs 13 residues. CDR1 MDHEN and CDR2 SYDVKM come from the germline V gene. The V gene lost 3 bases and the J gene lost 6 bases, with 11 bases spanning the gap. The CDR3 is CASSFGRVPEAFF. The CDR3 DNA sequence: TGTGCCAGCAGTTTCGGGAGGGTCCCTGAAGCTTTCTTT.

The V gene is TRBV7-2, the J gene TRBJ2-5; 12 positions agree with TRBD2. The trim removed 4 bases at V and 4 bases at J, leaving 4 bases unmatched. The CDR3 covers 15 residues. Germline V gene data show CDR1 as SGHTA and CDR2 as FQGNSA. The CDR3: CASSYRLAGAETQYF. The CDR3 bases are TGTGCCAGCAGCTACCGACTAGCGGGGGCAGAGACCCAGTACTTC.

This chain joins TRBV2 and TRBJ1-5, with D tentatively TRBD1 (6 bases). The germline CDR1 and CDR2 sequences are SNHLY and FYNNEI. The CDR3 spans 14 residues. Trimming shortened V by 2 bases and J by 6 bases, and 11 bases separated the two germline ends. The CDR3 sequence is CASSEFRGSQPQHF. CDR3 DNA sequence: TGTGCCAGCAGTGAATTCAGGGGAAGTCAGCCCCAGCATTTT.

This chain connects TRBV3-1 (or the pseudogene TRBV3-2) to TRBJ1-2, with D perhaps TRBD1 (6 bases). Germline V gene lookup returns CDR1 LGHDT and CDR2 YNNKEL (reference sequence). V was clipped by 1 base and J by 8 bases, with 14 bases between them. The CDR3 runs to 14 residues. The CDR3 DNA sequence: TGTGCCAGCAGCCAAGGAGGGAGTGGGGGCGGCTACACCTTC. It codes for CASSQGGSGGGYTF.

V usage is TRBV12-3 or TRBV12-4 and J usage is TRBJ1-6, with D hard to call. This CDR3 comprises 12 residues. The V end lost 1 base, the J end lost 9 bases, and 4 bases lay between the germline ends. CDR3 nucleotides: TGTGCCAGCAGTTTAGGGGTTTCACCCCTCCACTTT. Translated, it gives CASSLGVSPLHF.

This chain connects TRBV11-1 to TRBJ1-1, with D maybe TRBD1 (6 bases). CDR1 is SGHAT, CDR2 FQDESV, per germline (reference sequence). V was pared by 3 bases and J by 1 base, with 15 bases between. The CDR3 covers 16 residues. As DNA, the CDR3 is TGTGCCAGCAGCTTCCTACCGGGACAAGAGAACACTGAAGCTTTCTTT. Amino acids: CASSFLPGQENTEAFF.

The chain employs TRBV28 and TRBJ1-4; TRBD1 matches at 9 bases. The V and J ends lost 5 bases and 6 bases, in that order; junction bases with no gene match: 7. The CDR3 has 15 residues. Per the germline V gene, CDR1 is MDHEN and CDR2 is SYDVKM. CDR3 residues: CASSVPGQGYEKLFF. The DNA for the CDR3 is TGTGCCAGCAGTGTGCCGGGACAGGGCTATGAAAAACTGTTTTTT.

This chain links TRBV6-6 with TRBJ1-5, with TRBD1 as a possible D gene (6 bases). This CDR3 is built from 13 residues. Germline V CDR1 and CDR2: MNHNY, SVGAGI (reference sequence). The V end lost 11 bases, the J end lost 1 base, and 12 bases lay between the germline ends. CDR3 bases: TGTGCCGGCAAGGGGGAGAGCAATCAGCCCCAGCATTTT. Translation: CAGKGESNQPQHF.

Only one count was recorded for this clone. This chain links TRBV19 with TRBJ1-2; TRBD1 might be the D (5 bases). V was clipped by 6 bases and J by 4 bases, with 15 bases between them. The germline V gene has CDR1 LNHDA and CDR2 SQIVND (reference sequence). The CDR3 length is 14 residues. In nucleotides, the CDR3 is TGTGCCAGTAGCCCAACAGGCGTACTCTATGGCTACACCTTC. Translating it yields CASSPTGVLYGYTF.

J is TRBJ2-3 and V is TRBV5-8; TRBD2 agrees at 9 bases. Germline V gene sequence: CDR1 SGHTS, CDR2 YDEGEE. After removal of 0 bases from V and 0 bases from J, the junction contained 11 bases not matched to a gene. CDR3 length equals 19 residues. CDR3 DNA sequence: TGTGCCAGCAGCTTGGCTCTGGGTAGCGGGGGTGCTAGCACAGATACGCAGTATTTT. This sequence encodes CASSLALGSGGASTDTQYF. Drawing the rest from reference TRBV5-8 and TRBJ2-3, the complete variable domain is EAGVTQSPTHLIKTRGQQATLRCSPISGHTSVYWYQQALGLGLQFLLWYDEGEERNRGNFPPRFSGRQFPNYSSELNVNALELEDSALYLCASSLALGSGGASTDTQYFGPGTRLTVL.

This sequence joins TRBV30 and TRBJ1-1; D is perhaps TRBD1 (5 bases). There are 15 residues in the CDR3. The V gene's germline CDR1 is GTSNPN and CDR2 SVGIG (reference sequence). Trimming stripped 2 bases from V and 4 bases from J, with 17 bases between. CDR3 DNA: TGTGCCTGGAGTACGCAGGATGGGAGGGGCACTGAAGCTTTCTTT. This sequence encodes CAWSTQDGRGTEAFF.

This chain links TRBV15 with TRBJ2-2; 12 nucleotides line up with TRBD2. Trimming at V came to 3 bases and at J to 2 bases, leaving 4 bases not matched to a gene. CDR1 is LNHNV and CDR2 is YYDKDF in the germline V gene (reference sequence). The CDR3 covers 17 residues. CDR3 loop: CATSRTSGGSNTGELFF. Here the CDR3 DNA reads TGTGCCACCAGCAGGACTAGCGGGGGCTCAAACACCGGGGAGCTGTTTTTT.

This clone has only one observation. The chain uses TRBV3-1 (or the pseudogene TRBV3-2) and TRBJ1-6; D is possibly TRBD1 (6 bases). Trimming pared 5 bases from V and 6 bases from J, leaving 14 bases between. From germline, CDR1 is LGHDT and CDR2 YNNKEL (reference sequence). This CDR3 has 15 residues. In nucleotides, the CDR3 is TGTGCCAGCAGCGAAGGGACACGGGTTAATTCACCCCTCCACTTT. Encoded protein: CASSEGTRVNSPLHF.

This sequence joins TRBV24-1 and TRBJ1-2; D is uncertain. The germline CDR1 and CDR2 sequences are KGHDR and SFDVKD. V lost 6 bases and J lost 6, with 7 bases in between. CDR3 length equals 11 residues. The CDR3: CATSKEDGYTF. CDR3 nucleotide sequence: TGTGCCACCAGTAAGGAGGATGGCTACACCTTC.

The chain couples TRBV14 to TRBJ2-1; 8 bases align to TRBD1. Per germline, CDR1 SGHDN and CDR2 FVKESK. V shed 0 bases, J shed 0 bases, and the junction held 7 bases outside the gene matches. The CDR3 runs 18 residues. The CDR3 nucleotides read TGTGCCAGCAGCCAAGAAAGGGGCGGGACAGGCTCCTACAATGAGCAGTTCTTC. This gives the protein CASSQERGGTGSYNEQFF.

J is TRBJ2-7 and V is TRBV19; 8 bases are shared with TRBD1. The germline V gene encodes CDR1 LNHDA and CDR2 SQIVND (reference sequence). This CDR3 has 15 amino acids. V lost 4 bases, J lost 7 bases, and 12 bases stayed unmatched. The chain's CDR3 is CASSRDRGVLREQYF. CDR3 nucleotides: TGTGCCAGTAGTAGAGACAGGGGAGTCCTCAGGGAGCAGTACTTC.

This clone was counted once. This chain uses TRBV29-1 with TRBJ1-4, with D unclear. This CDR3 spans 11 amino acids. Germline V gives CDR1 SQVTM, CDR2 ANQGSEA. V gave up 7 bases and J gave up 8 bases, with 11 bases separating them. CDR3 sequence reads: CSAFSGEKLFF. CDR3 in DNA: TGCAGCGCTTTCAGCGGGGAAAAACTGTTTTTT.

The V call is TRBV14, the J call TRBJ1-4, with D unresolved. V dropped 0 bases and J dropped 11 bases, with 16 bases sitting between them. This CDR3 comprises 15 residues. Germline values: CDR1 SGHDN, CDR2 FVKESK. CDR3 DNA sequence: TGTGCCAGCAGCCAAGATAGGGTGTTTTCGAGGAAACTGTTTTTT. Translated: CASSQDRVFSRKLFF.

This chain uses TRBV19 with TRBJ2-3, with D tentatively TRBD1 (6 bases). Trimming left V 0 bases short and J 3 bases short, with 13 bases between. CDR1 is LNHDA and CDR2 is SQIVND in the germline V gene (reference sequence). This CDR3 comprises 16 residues. The CDR3 reads CASSIDVAGETDTQYF. For the CDR3, the DNA is TGTGCCAGTAGTATAGACGTGGCAGGGGAGACAGATACGCAGTATTTT.

The chain combines TRBV7-2 with TRBJ1-6; 9 bases match TRBD1. Germline lookup yields CDR1 SGHTA and CDR2 FQGNSA. The CDR3 totals 17 residues. V lost 1 base and J lost 7; bases outside the gene matches: 8. The CDR3: CASSLGTGDPWNSPLHF. CDR3 DNA: TGTGCCAGCAGCTTAGGGACAGGGGATCCTTGGAATTCACCCCTCCACTTT.

The chain is built from TRBV6-5 and TRBJ2-7, with 9 bases that match TRBD1. V trimming: 3 bases; J trimming: 3 bases; junction bases outside the gene matches: 3. Germline V gene lookup returns CDR1 MNHEY and CDR2 SVGAGI. The CDR3 sequence is 14 residues long. The chain's CDR3 is CASSYLDRGYEQYF. CDR3 in DNA: TGTGCCAGCAGTTATCTGGACAGGGGCTACGAGCAGTACTTC.

The chain has TRBV5-6 and TRBJ1-6; a weak D match, TRBD1 (6 bases). With 1 base removed from V and 7 bases from J, the gap between germline ends came to 6 bases. Per germline, CDR1 SGHDT and CDR2 YYEEEE. The CDR3 extends over 13 amino acids. CDR3 sequence (DNA): TGTGCCAGCAGCTTGACAGGGAATTCACCCCTCCACTTT. It specifies CASSLTGNSPLHF.

V and J are TRBV6-5 and TRBJ1-2; the D is unclear. CDR1 is MNHEY and CDR2 is SVGAGI in the germline V gene. The CDR3 has 12 amino acids. V lost 8 bases, J lost 2 bases, and 9 bases lay in between. Here the CDR3 reads CASQPGNYGYTF. CDR3 DNA: TGTGCCAGCCAGCCGGGAAACTATGGCTACACCTTC.

The chain carries TRBV6-2 or TRBV6-3 and TRBJ1-2; the match to TRBD1 covers 8 bases. V trimming: 6 bases; J trimming: 3 bases; junction bases outside the gene matches: 6. In germline, CDR1 is MNHEY, CDR2 SVGEGT. The CDR3 consists of 14 residues. CDR3 sequence (DNA): TGTGCCAGCAGCGACAGGGGTGAAGACTATGGCTACACCTTC. As protein: CASSDRGEDYGYTF.

The V gene is TRBV12-3 or TRBV12-4, the J gene TRBJ1-5; no clear D. V was cut by 6 bases and J by 0 bases, with 6 bases left in between. The CDR3 consists of 13 residues. The CDR3 here is CASSPSSNQPQHF. CDR3 bases: TGTGCCAGCAGCCCGAGTAGCAATCAGCCCCAGCATTTT.

The chain is built from TRBV6-2 or TRBV6-3 and TRBJ1-5; 8 bases are a match to TRBD1. CDR3 size: 19 residues. Looked up from germline, CDR1 is MNHEY and CDR2 is SVGEGT. After removal of 0 bases from V and 2 bases from J, the junction contained 12 bases not matched to a gene. In nucleotides, the CDR3 is TGTGCCAGCAGTTACTCCGGGACGGGACAGGCGTGGGGCAATCAGCCCCAGCATTTT. This gives the protein CASSYSGTGQAWGNQPQHF.

V gene TRBV25-1 combines with J gene TRBJ2-3; TRBD2 matches at 9 bases. Germline CDR1 and CDR2: MGHDK and SYGVNS. J lost 1 base, V lost 1 base, and 3 bases had no gene match. The length of the CDR3 is 16 residues. The CDR3 DNA sequence: TGTGCCAGCAGTGAATCCGAGCGGGGGGGCACAGATACGCAGTATTTT. It specifies CASSESERGGTDTQYF.